These T cell receptor beta chains were read from a single sample in a study of beta chain features in type 1 diabetes. The protocol was immunoSEQ multiplex PCR, while the TCRdb copy is restricted to in-frame clones and leaves out a portion. The sample comprises some 250,000 clones, about 15% of which are singletons, and 0.015% to 0.02% rests with the top ten. The sequencing input was naive CD4+ T cells from blood. These receptors originate from a man aged 25 to 45 with type 1 diabetes. CDR3s include the opening cysteine and the closing phenylalanine or tryptophan. The order of the fields is clone size, D gene, J gene, V gene, CDR3 DNA, CDR3 protein. A D gene is named only where the DNA matches it firmly. Only part of the rows carry a size: once, few, many, or a class if the clone is expanded.

.	TRBD1	TRBJ2-7	TRBV6-1	TGTGCCAGCAGTCGGGACAGGGGGTACGAGCAGTACTTC	CASSRDRGYEQYF
few	.	TRBJ2-7	TRBV6-1	TGTGCCAGCAGTGAGGGGGGACTCTCCCCCTACGAGCAGTACTTC	CASSEGGLSPYEQYF
.	.	TRBJ1-2	TRBV7-9	TGTGCCAGCAGCCTCATGCCTGTCGGTGGCTACACCTTC	CASSLMPVGGYTF
few	.	TRBJ2-1	TRBV5-1	TGCGCCAGCAGCTTGGGTGGCACCTCCTCCTACAATGAGCAGTTCTTC	CASSLGGTSSYNEQFF
few	.	TRBJ2-2	TRBV5-4	TGTGCCAGCAGTGATGGAGGGTTCGCGAACACCGGGGAGCTGTTTTTT	CASSDGGFANTGELFF
.	TRBD2	TRBJ2-7	TRBV23-1	TGCGCCAGCAGTCAATCGAGACTAGCGCGCTCCTACGAGCAGTACTTC	CASSQSRLARSYEQYF
.	.	TRBJ2-1	TRBV28	TGTGCCAGCAGTTTCCCGGACAGACCCTACAATGAGCAGTTCTTC	CASSFPDRPYNEQFF
few	.	TRBJ2-2	TRBV18	TGTGCCAGCTCACCCCGGGACTCGGACACCGGGGAGCTGTTTTTT	CASSPRDSDTGELFF
.	.	TRBJ2-7	TRBV28	TGTGCCAGCAAGGCAGGGGCTGGGGAGCAGTACTTC	CASKAGAGEQYF
.	TRBD2	TRBJ2-7	TRBV10-3	TGTGCCATCAGTGGGTTAGCGGGGCGGGCGACCTACGAGCAGTACTTC	CAISGLAGRATYEQYF
.	.	TRBJ2-1	TRBV30	TGTGCCTGGAGTGGGAGAGAGGGGGGGTCCTACAATGAGCAGTTCTTC	CAWSGREGGSYNEQFF
.	TRBD1	TRBJ2-2	TRBV6-6	TGTGCCAGCCGGGACAGGGAGATCGGGGAGCTGTTTTTT	CASRDREIGELFF
few	.	TRBJ1-2	TRBV5-1	TGCGCCAGCAGCTTTACGTCGACAGTAAATGGCTACACCTTC	CASSFTSTVNGYTF
.	.	TRBJ1-4	TRBV4-1	TGCGCCAGCAGCCAAGATGGGGGGGCAGGTGGCGAAAAACTGTTTTTT	CASSQDGGAGGEKLFF